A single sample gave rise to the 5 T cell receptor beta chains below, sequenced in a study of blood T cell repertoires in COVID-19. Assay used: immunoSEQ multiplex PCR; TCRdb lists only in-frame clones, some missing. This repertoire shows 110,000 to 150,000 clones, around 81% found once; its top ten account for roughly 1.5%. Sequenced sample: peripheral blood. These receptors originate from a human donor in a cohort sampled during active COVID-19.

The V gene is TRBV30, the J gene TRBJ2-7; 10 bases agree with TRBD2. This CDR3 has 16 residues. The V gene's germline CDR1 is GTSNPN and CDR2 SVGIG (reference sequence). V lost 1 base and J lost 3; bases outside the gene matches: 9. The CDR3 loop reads CAWSGILTSGNYEQYF. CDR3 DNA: TGTGCCTGGAGTGGTATCCTTACTAGCGGGAACTACGAGCAGTACTTC.

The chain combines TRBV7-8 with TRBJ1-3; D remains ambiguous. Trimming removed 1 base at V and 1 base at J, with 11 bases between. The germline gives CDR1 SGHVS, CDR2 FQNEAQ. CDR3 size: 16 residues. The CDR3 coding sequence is TGTGCCAGCAGCTTAGTGTGGAGCACGTCTGGAAACACCATATATTTT. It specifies CASSLVWSTSGNTIYF.

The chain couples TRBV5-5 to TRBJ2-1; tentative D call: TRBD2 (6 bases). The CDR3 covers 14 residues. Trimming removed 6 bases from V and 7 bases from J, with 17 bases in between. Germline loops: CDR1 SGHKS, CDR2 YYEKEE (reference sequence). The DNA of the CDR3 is TGTGCCAGCACCATTGGGGGGAGATTGAATGAGCAGTTCTTC. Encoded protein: CASTIGGRLNEQFF. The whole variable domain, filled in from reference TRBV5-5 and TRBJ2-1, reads DAGVTQSPTHLIKTRGQQVTLRCSPISGHKSVSWYQQVLGQGPQFIFQYYEKEERGRGNFPDRFSARQFPNYSSELNVNALLLGDSALYLCASTIGGRLNEQFFGPGTRLTVL.

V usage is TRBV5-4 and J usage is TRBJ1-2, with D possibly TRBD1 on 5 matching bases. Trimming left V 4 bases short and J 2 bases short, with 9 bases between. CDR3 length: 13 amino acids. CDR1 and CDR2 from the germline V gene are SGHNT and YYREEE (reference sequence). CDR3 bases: TGTGCCAGCAGCGTAAGGGGAAACTATGGCTACACCTTC. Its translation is CASSVRGNYGYTF.

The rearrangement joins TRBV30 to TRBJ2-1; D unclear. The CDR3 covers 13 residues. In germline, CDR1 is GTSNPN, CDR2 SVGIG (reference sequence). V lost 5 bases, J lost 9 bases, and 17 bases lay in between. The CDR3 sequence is CAWWKETQCEQFF. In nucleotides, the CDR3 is TGTGCCTGGTGGAAGGAGACCCAATGTGAGCAGTTCTTC.